These 23 T cell receptor beta chains were sequenced from one sample in a study of blood T cell repertoires in COVID-19. Clones were sequenced by immunoSEQ multiplex PCR, and TCRdb holds only the in-frame ones, with some missing. The table lists some 360,000 clones, about 90% of them singletons. The source material was peripheral blood. The origin of the receptors is a woman aged 55-70 years with COVID-19, enrolled during active disease.

The DNA for the CDR3 is TGTGCCAGCAGCGTAGACCCTAGCTCTCAGACCCAGTACTTC. As protein: CASSVDPSSQTQYF. This rearrangement joins TRBV9 to TRBJ2-5; tentative D call: TRBD2 (5 bases). Germline values: CDR1 SGDLS, CDR2 YYNGEE. V gave up 0 bases and J gave up 6 bases, with 12 bases separating them. The CDR3 has 14 amino acids.

The chain has TRBV19 and TRBJ2-2, with D uncertain. V was trimmed by 3 bases and J by 4 bases, leaving 9 bases between them. Germline-derived CDR1 and CDR2 are LNHDA and SQIVND (reference sequence). This CDR3 has 14 residues. The DNA for the CDR3 is TGTGCCAGTAGTATCGGCTCGGGCACCGGGGAGCTGTTTTTT. Translated, it gives CASSIGSGTGELFF.

The chain carries TRBV11-2 and TRBJ1-3, with D possibly matching TRBD1 (5 bases). CDR1 and CDR2 (germline): SGHAT, FQNNGV. V lost 3 bases and J lost 2, with 8 bases in between. The CDR3 spans 14 residues. CDR3 DNA: TGTGCCAGCAGCTTTGGAGGGGCTGGAAACACCATATATTTT. Encoded protein: CASSFGGAGNTIYF.

The DNA for the CDR3 is TGCGCCAGCAGCTTGGGTTGGGACAGAAACACTGAAGCTTTCTTT. Its protein product is CASSLGWDRNTEAFF. V usage is TRBV5-1 and J usage is TRBJ1-1, with 7 nucleotides matching TRBD1. The V gene end was trimmed by 0 bases and the J gene end by 2 bases; junction bases not matched to a gene: 4. CDR3 length: 15 amino acids. The germline V gene has CDR1 SGHRS and CDR2 YFSETQ.

V usage is TRBV19 and J usage is TRBJ1-2; no definite D call. Germline values: CDR1 LNHDA, CDR2 SQIVND (reference sequence). This CDR3 contains 14 residues. The V end lost 3 bases, the J end lost 0 bases, and 8 bases lay between the germline ends. The CDR3 protein is CASSIAPANYGYTF. In nucleotides, the CDR3 is TGTGCCAGTAGTATCGCCCCAGCTAACTATGGCTACACCTTC.

This chain joins TRBV7-2 and TRBJ2-1, with D perhaps matching TRBD2 (5 bases). This CDR3 is built from 15 residues. Per germline, CDR1 SGHTA and CDR2 FQGNSA. V was shortened by 5 bases and J by 2 bases, with 13 bases between the two germline ends. CDR3 DNA: TGTGCCAGCAGCCCCGGACTGGGAACCTACAATGAGCAGTTCTTC. Its translation is CASSPGLGTYNEQFF.

V is TRBV2 and J is TRBJ2-3; the D gene is possibly TRBD2 (6 bases). This CDR3 comprises 13 residues. Between the trimmed V and J ends, which lost 5 bases and 5 bases, there was a span of 11 bases. CDR1 and CDR2 (germline): SNHLY, FYNNEI. The CDR3 DNA reads as TGTGCCAGCAGTAGGGACTGGGAAGATACGCAGTATTTT. Its protein product is CASSRDWEDTQYF.

This chain uses TRBV19 with TRBJ2-7, with 7 bases that match TRBD2. After removal of 7 bases from V and 2 bases from J, the junction contained 5 bases not matched to a gene. The CDR3 length is 13 residues. Germline-derived CDR1 and CDR2 are LNHDA and SQIVND (reference sequence). CDR3 residues: CASTPAGAYEQYF. CDR3 DNA: TGTGCCAGTACCCCGGCGGGGGCCTACGAGCAGTACTTC. The variable domain in full, with the rest retrieved from reference TRBV19 and TRBJ2-7, is DGGITQSPKYLFRKEGQNVTLSCEQNLNHDAMYWYRQDPGQGLRLIYYSQIVNDFQKGDIAEGYSVSREKKESFPLTVTSAQKNPTAFYLCASTPAGAYEQYFGPGTRLTVT.

The chain combines TRBV9 with TRBJ1-1; a possible D gene is TRBD1 (5 bases). Between the trimmed V and J ends, which lost 3 bases and 5 bases, there was a span of 20 bases. The CDR3 has 16 residues. Looked up from germline, CDR1 is SGDLS and CDR2 is YYNGEE. CDR3 bases: TGTGCCAGCAGCGGAGCCGTGGCATCGGAGGGGACTGAAGCTTTCTTT. It yields the protein CASSGAVASEGTEAFF.

The CDR3 is CASSLGTWGQALGAFF. The CDR3 DNA reads TGTGCCAGCAGCTTAGGGACATGGGGACAGGCGCTTGGGGCTTTCTTT. The chain combines TRBV7-8 with TRBJ1-1; 8 bases line up with TRBD1. The V gene's germline CDR1 is SGHVS and CDR2 FQNEAQ. V shed 1 base and J 11 bases; nucleotides not matched to a gene: 15. There are 16 residues in the CDR3.

The CDR3 region is CASSERRDYPRNEQFF. The CDR3 nucleotides read TGCGCCAGCAGTGAGCGCCGGGACTACCCTAGGAATGAGCAGTTCTTC. The V and J genes are TRBV10-2 and TRBJ2-1; 7 bases map to TRBD2. Germline V gene lookup returns CDR1 WSHSY and CDR2 SAAADI. The CDR3 runs to 16 residues. Trimming took 2 bases from V and 7 from J; bases not matched to a gene: 11.

This chain links TRBV7-2 with TRBJ2-7, with TRBD1 matching over 9 bases. V dropped 4 bases and J dropped 1; count of bases not matched to a gene: 5. Looked up from germline, CDR1 is SGHTA and CDR2 is FQGNSA. The length of the CDR3 is 15 residues. The CDR3 sequence is CASSYAGTGSYEQYF. CDR3 nucleotide sequence: TGTGCCAGCAGCTATGCCGGGACAGGGTCCTACGAGCAGTACTTC.

About this clone itself: Other DNA sequences in the sample encode the same CDR3. The chain links TRBV11-3 to TRBJ1-1; 9 bases are a match to TRBD1. V trimming: 3 bases; J trimming: 1 base; junction bases outside the gene matches: 0. Germline loops: CDR1 SGHNT, CDR2 YENEEA. The length of the CDR3 is 14 residues. The CDR3 nucleotides are TGTGCCAGCAGCTTGGGACAGGGGAACACTGAAGCTTTCTTT. Its translation: CASSLGQGNTEAFF.

V and J are TRBV7-6 and TRBJ2-3; 8 positions match TRBD2. Trimming took 1 base from V and 10 from J; bases not matched to a gene: 7. The CDR3 runs to 14 residues. Germline-derived CDR1 and CDR2 are SGHVS and FNYEAQ. The CDR3: CASSLGASGGAQYF. The CDR3 DNA reads TGTGCCAGCAGCTTAGGGGCGAGCGGGGGCGCGCAGTATTTT.

In DNA, the CDR3 is TGTGCCAGCAGCTTAGACGGGGATAGGAAGCAGTACTTC. Amino acid sequence: CASSLDGDRKQYF. This sequence joins TRBV11-2 and TRBJ2-7; TRBD2 is a possible D gene (5 bases). V lost 0 bases, J lost 8 bases, and 11 bases lay in between. The CDR3 runs 13 residues. Germline-derived CDR1 and CDR2 are SGHAT and FQNNGV.

This clone was found once. This chain joins TRBV18 and TRBJ1-1; the match to TRBD1 covers 9 bases. V lost 1 base, J lost 8 bases, and 8 bases stayed unmatched. The CDR3 spans 15 residues. Looked up from germline, CDR1 is KGHSH and CDR2 is LQKENI. The CDR3: CASSPQATGTGEAFF. CDR3 nucleotide sequence: TGTGCCAGCTCACCACAGGCAACAGGGACAGGGGAAGCTTTCTTT.

The rearrangement joins TRBV6-5 to TRBJ1-1; 8 nucleotides align to TRBD1. The CDR3 runs to 14 residues. Germline-derived CDR1 and CDR2 are MNHEY and SVGAGI. Trimming removed 6 bases from V and 4 bases from J; junction bases left unmatched: 7. The CDR3 bases are TGTGCCAGCAGCTCAGGACAGGGTTTCACTGAAGCTTTCTTT. Residues: CASSSGQGFTEAFF.

V and J are TRBV28 and TRBJ1-5; 7 nucleotides align to TRBD1. The CDR3 is made up of 16 amino acids. Looked up from germline, CDR1 is MDHEN and CDR2 is SYDVKM. Losses at the gene ends were 4 bases for V and 0 bases for J; bases not matched to a gene: 6. The CDR3 DNA is TGTGCCAGCAGTTACAGACAGGGCAATAGCAATCAGCCCCAGCATTTT. This codes for CASSYRQGNSNQPQHF.

The chain is built from TRBV29-1 and TRBJ2-7; unclear D gene. Germline V gives CDR1 SQVTM, CDR2 ANQGSEA. The CDR3 has 12 amino acids. V lost 6 bases and J 0 bases, leaving 9 bases between the germline ends. DNA of the CDR3: TGCAGCGTCCTCGACAACTCCTACGAGCAGTACTTC. Its translation: CSVLDNSYEQYF.

The V call is TRBV4-2, the J call TRBJ1-6; D not resolved. CDR3 length equals 14 residues. Germline V lookup: CDR1 LGHNA, CDR2 YNFKEQ. The V end was cut by 0 bases, the J end by 6 bases, with 6 bases between. The CDR3 reads CASSQEQINSPLHF. In DNA form, the CDR3 reads TGTGCCAGCAGCCAAGAACAGATTAATTCACCCCTCCACTTT.

The genes are TRBV18 and TRBJ1-4; D remains ambiguous. Trimming left V 4 bases short and J 8 bases short, with 17 bases between. The CDR3 spans 15 residues. Germline V CDR1 and CDR2: KGHSH, LQKENI. The CDR3 is CASSRGSPPLEKLFF. DNA for the CDR3: TGTGCCAGCTCACGAGGCAGTCCCCCGTTGGAAAAACTGTTTTTT.

The chain links TRBV3-1 (or the pseudogene TRBV3-2) to TRBJ1-1, with no clear D. Germline CDR1 and CDR2: LGHDT and YNNKEL (reference sequence). Trimming cost V 1 base and J 10 bases, with 13 bases left between them. The length of the CDR3 is 13 residues. The CDR3: CASSQGGGLGAFF. The CDR3 nucleotides read TGTGCCAGCAGCCAAGGAGGAGGGTTGGGAGCTTTCTTT.

V usage is TRBV15 and J usage is TRBJ1-6; unclear D gene. The germline V and J ends were trimmed by 0 bases and 3 bases, with 6 bases remaining between them. The germline CDR1 and CDR2 sequences are LNHNV and YYDKDF (reference sequence). This CDR3 is 15 amino acids long. The CDR3 nucleotides are TGTGCCACCAGCAGAGATCGTCTCTATAATTCACCCCTCCACTTT. Protein sequence: CATSRDRLYNSPLHF.